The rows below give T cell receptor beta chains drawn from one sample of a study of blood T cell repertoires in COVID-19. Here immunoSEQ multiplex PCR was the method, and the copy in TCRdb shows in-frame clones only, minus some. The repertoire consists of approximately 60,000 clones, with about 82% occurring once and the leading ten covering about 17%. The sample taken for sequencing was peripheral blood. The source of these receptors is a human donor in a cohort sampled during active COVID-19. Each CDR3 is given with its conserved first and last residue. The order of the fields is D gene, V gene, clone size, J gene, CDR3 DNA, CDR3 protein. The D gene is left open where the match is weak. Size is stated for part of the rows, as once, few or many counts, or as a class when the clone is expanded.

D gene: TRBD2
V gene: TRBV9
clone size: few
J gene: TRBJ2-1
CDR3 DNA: TGTGCCAGCAGCCTGGGGGGGTATGAGCAGTTCTTC
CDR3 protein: CASSLGGYEQFF

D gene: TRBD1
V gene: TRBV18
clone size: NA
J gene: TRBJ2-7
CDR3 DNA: TGTGCCAGCTCACCAAGGGGGACAGGGGCCGACGAGCAGTACTTC
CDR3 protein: CASSPRGTGADEQYF

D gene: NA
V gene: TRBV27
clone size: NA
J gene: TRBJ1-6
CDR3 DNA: TGTGCCAGCAGTTTACCGCAGGGACCCCTCCACTTT
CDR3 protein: CASSLPQGPLHF

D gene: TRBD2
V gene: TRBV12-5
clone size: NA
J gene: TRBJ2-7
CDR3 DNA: TGTGCTAGTGGTTACGGGACTAGCGGTCCCTACGAGCAGTACTTC
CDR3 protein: CASGYGTSGPYEQYF

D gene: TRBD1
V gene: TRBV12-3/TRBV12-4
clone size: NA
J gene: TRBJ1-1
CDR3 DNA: TGTGCCAGCAGTCGTGACAGGGCCACTGAAGCTTTCTTT
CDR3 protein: CASSRDRATEAFF

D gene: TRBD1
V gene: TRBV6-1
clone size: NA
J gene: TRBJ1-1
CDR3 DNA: TGTGCCAGCAGTGATACAGGGGTGAACACTGAAGCTTTCTTT
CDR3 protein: CASSDTGVNTEAFF

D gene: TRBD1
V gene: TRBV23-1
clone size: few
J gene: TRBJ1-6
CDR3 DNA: TGCGCCAGCAGTCAATCGTTGGACAGGTATAATTCACCCCTCCACTTT
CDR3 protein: CASSQSLDRYNSPLHF

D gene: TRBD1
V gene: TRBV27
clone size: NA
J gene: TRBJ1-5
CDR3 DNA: TGTGCCAGCAGTTTATCCGACAGGGCTGCGTATCAGCCCCAGCATTTT
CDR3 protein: CASSLSDRAAYQPQHF

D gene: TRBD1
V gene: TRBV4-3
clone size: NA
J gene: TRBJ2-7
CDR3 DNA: TGCGCCAGCAGCCCTCGGCTGGAACAGGGGGCCCTCTACGAGCAGTACTTC
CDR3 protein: CASSPRLEQGALYEQYF

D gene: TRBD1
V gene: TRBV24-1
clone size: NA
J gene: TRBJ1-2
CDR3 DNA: TGTGCCACCAGTGAGTCCGGGACAGGGCCACTTATTGGCTACACCTTC
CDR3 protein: CATSESGTGPLIGYTF